The present T cell receptor beta chain was sequenced within a study of vaccination and CD4 T cells after COVID-19. Study at large: It was a median around 100 days after diagnosis, with a range of 35 to 161, that post-COVID samples were drawn. Overlapping SARS-CoV-2, HCoV-NL63, HCoV-OC43 and HCoV-229E spike peptides stimulated the cells.

Treatment of the sample: roughly 11-day PBMC culture with coronavirus spike peptide pools or control peptides (ViraFEST assay). Scientists ran DNA taken from cultured CD4+ T cells through the Oncomine TCR Beta short-read assay for sequencing. From CD4+ T cells that had been cultured, genomic DNA was extracted. TCRdb ran MiXCR on the PCR reads and lists one entry per CDR3 protein. The sample comprises under 20,000 distinct CDR3 sequences, just over 45% of which are singletons, and 3% rests with the top ten. As concerns this clonotype: The antigen remains undetermined.

Germline CDR1 reads MDHEN; CDR2 reads SYDVKM. The CDR3 length is 17 residues. Trimming cost V 3 bases and J 4 bases; bases outside gene matches: 11. Specimen: CD4+ T cells from blood, cultured in vitro, collected after SARS-CoV-2 vaccination. The sequence was obtained from a human donor who had recovered from COVID-19. This chain uses TRBV28 with TRBJ2-3; 9 positions agree with TRBD2. CDR3: CASSFSPGGRAADTQYF. CDR3 bases: TGTGCCAGCAGTTTCTCTCCGGGCGGGAGGGCGGCAGATACGCAGTATTTT.